This TCR beta chain originates from a study of cytomegalovirus exposure and HLA in healthy donors. Study conclusions and caveats: There were some public TCRs occurring in many donors, but most TCR sequences were rare. It was confirmed in vitro that three of the CMV-associated chains were specific for CMV antigens. That first-cohort TCR clusters tended to co-occur in the 90 to 150 validation repertoires was found in a later analysis.

A word on this clone: The target antigen is unknown.

The data were produced by immunoSEQ multiplex PCR, yet TCRdb's version contains in-frame clones alone and is incomplete. The sample contains 150,000 to 200,000 clones, more than 75% of which appear only once. V was trimmed by 5 bases and J by 1 base, leaving 11 bases between them. Per germline, CDR1 MDHEN and CDR2 SYDVKM. There are 14 residues in the CDR3. The approximately 130-subject validation cohort, separate from the roughly 700-subject first cohort, included the donors. Sequencing was performed on PBMCs. This chain uses TRBV28 with TRBJ2-5; D uncertain. This receptor was taken from a man between 18 and 29 years old in good health and CMV-seropositive. CDR3 region: CASSPPTVQETQYF. CDR3 DNA: TGTGCCAGCAGTCCCCCCACGGTCCAAGAGACCCAGTACTTC. Looking up the rest from reference TRBV28 and TRBJ2-5 gives the full variable domain: DVKVTQSSRYLVKRTGEKVFLECVQDMDHENMFWYRQDPGLGLRLIYFSYDVKMKEKGDIPEGYSVSREKKERFSLILESASTNQTSMYLCASSPPTVQETQYFGPGTRLLVL.